The present entry profiles one T cell receptor (beta chain) with its context. Trimming removed 8 bases from V and 6 bases from J; junction bases left unmatched: 4. The CDR3 has 13 residues. Germline assignment: CDR1 SEHNR and CDR2 FQNEAQ (reference sequence). One entry per CDR3 protein results from TCRdb running MiXCR on the reads. The sample consists of fewer than 200,000 distinct CDR3 sequences, around an eighth of them appearing once. This entry comes from a study of T cell repertoires in cytomegalovirus infection. Across the whole study: Shared public TCR beta signatures pointed to both CMV infection and a matching HLA type.

The V gene is TRBV7-9, the J gene TRBJ1-6; 7 nucleotides line up with TRBD1. The sequence was collected from a human donor in good health (CMV status not recorded). Some clones in this sample may be carry-over from other donors' samples. The sample taken for sequencing was PBMCs. The CDR3 coding sequence is TGTGCCAGCCTAGGGGGCGGTAATTCACCCCTCCACTTT. It specifies CASLGGGNSPLHF.